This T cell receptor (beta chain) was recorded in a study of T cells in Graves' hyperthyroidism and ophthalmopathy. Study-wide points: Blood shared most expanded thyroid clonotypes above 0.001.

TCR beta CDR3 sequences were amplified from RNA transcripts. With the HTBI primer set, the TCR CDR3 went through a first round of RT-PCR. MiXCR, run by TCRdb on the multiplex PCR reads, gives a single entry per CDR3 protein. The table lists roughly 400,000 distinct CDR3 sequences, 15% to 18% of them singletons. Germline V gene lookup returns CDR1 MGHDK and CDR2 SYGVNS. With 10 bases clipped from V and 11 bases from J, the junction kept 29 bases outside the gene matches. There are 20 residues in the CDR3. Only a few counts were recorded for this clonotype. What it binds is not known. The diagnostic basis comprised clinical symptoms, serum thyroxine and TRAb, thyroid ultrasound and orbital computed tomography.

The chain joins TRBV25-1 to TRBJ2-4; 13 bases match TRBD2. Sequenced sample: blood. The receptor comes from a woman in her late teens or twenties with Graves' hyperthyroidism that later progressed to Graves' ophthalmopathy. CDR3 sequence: CANPGQCGLAGVIPLSLQYF. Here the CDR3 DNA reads TGTGCCAACCCGGGACAGTGTGGACTAGCGGGAGTAATCCCCTTATCGCTTCAGTACTTC. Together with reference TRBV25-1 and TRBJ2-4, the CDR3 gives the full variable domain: EADIYQTPRYLVIGTGKKITLECSQTMGHDKMYWYQQDPGMELHLIHYSYGVNSTEKGDLSSESTVSRIRTEHFPLTLESARPSHTSQYLCANPGQCGLAGVIPLSLQYFGAGTRLSVL.